The 26 T cell receptor beta chains below were found in one sample sequenced in a study of graft-versus-host responses after intestinal transplantation. Their specific antigens are unknown. The protocol was immunoSEQ multiplex PCR, while the TCRdb copy is restricted to in-frame clones and leaves out a portion. This table holds over 100,000 clones, around 96% found once. The input for sequencing was unstimulated CD8+ T cells sorted from spleen or lymph node cells, taken before intestinal transplant. These receptors originate from a human donor who received an intestinal transplant.

This chain uses TRBV27 with TRBJ2-5; D possibly corresponds to TRBD1 (5 bases). Germline loops: CDR1 MNHEY, CDR2 SMNVEV (reference sequence). V was cut by 8 bases and J by 2 bases, with 15 bases left in between. The CDR3 has 14 amino acids. The chain's CDR3 is CASGASGRQETQYF. As DNA, the CDR3 is TGTGCCAGCGGGGCCAGTGGCAGACAAGAGACCCAGTACTTC.

The J gene is TRBJ2-7, the V gene TRBV2; TRBD2 aligns across 8 bases. The V and J ends lost 3 bases and 2 bases, in that order; junction bases with no gene match: 6. Germline CDR1 SNHLY, CDR2 FYNNEI. This CDR3 spans 15 amino acids. In DNA form, the CDR3 reads TGTGCCAGCAGTGATCCCGGTAGCGGGACCTACGAGCAGTACTTC. This sequence encodes CASSDPGSGTYEQYF.

CDR3 DNA sequence: TGTGCCAGCAGCCTGCTTACTAGCGATCCCAGGGTCAATGAGCAGTTCTTC. Its protein is CASSLLTSDPRVNEQFF. The genes are TRBV28 and TRBJ2-1, with 7 bases lining up with TRBD2. The length of the CDR3 is 17 residues. The junction had 17 bases not matched to a gene; V was cut back by 6 bases and J by 6 bases. From germline, CDR1 is MDHEN and CDR2 SYDVKM. The complete variable domain, with remaining parts taken from reference TRBV28 and TRBJ2-1, reads DVKVTQSSRYLVKRTGEKVFLECVQDMDHENMFWYRQDPGLGLRLIYFSYDVKMKEKGDIPEGYSVSREKKERFSLILESASTNQTSMYLCASSLLTSDPRVNEQFFGPGTRLTVL.

The count of this clone is one. The chain joins TRBV11-1 to TRBJ2-7, with TRBD1 matching 8 bases. Unmatched junction bases numbered 7, after V lost 5 bases and J lost 4 bases. Germline CDR1 reads SGHAT; CDR2 reads FQDESV (reference sequence). This CDR3 has 14 amino acids. CDR3: CASSPDRGGYEQYF. CDR3 nucleotide sequence: TGTGCCAGCAGCCCAGACAGGGGTGGGTACGAGCAGTACTTC. Filled out from reference TRBV11-1 and TRBJ2-7, the complete variable domain reads EAEVAQSPRYKITEKSQAVAFWCDPISGHATLYWYRQILGQGPELLVQFQDESVVDDSQLPKDRFSAERLKGVDSTLKIQPAELGDSAMYLCASSPDRGGYEQYFGPGTRLTVT.

The chain uses TRBV7-8 and TRBJ1-4, with TRBD1 as a possible D gene (6 bases). Trimming shortened V by 5 bases and J by 0 bases, and 10 bases separated the two germline ends. The CDR3 loop spans 15 amino acids. Germline CDR1 reads SGHVS; CDR2 reads FQNEAQ. The DNA of the CDR3 is TGTGCCAGCAGCCCTGGGACATCAACTAATGAAAAACTGTTTTTT. This translates into CASSPGTSTNEKLFF. The complete variable domain, with remaining parts taken from reference TRBV7-8 and TRBJ1-4, reads GAGVSQSPRYKVAKRGQDVALRCDPISGHVSLFWYQQALGQGPEFLTYFQNEAQLDKSGLPSDRFFAERPEGSVSTLKIQRTQQEDSAVYLCASSPGTSTNEKLFFGSGTQLSVL.

The chain uses TRBV4-1 and TRBJ1-2; 8 bases are a match to TRBD1. CDR1 is MGHRA, CDR2 YSYEKL, per germline. The CDR3 is 16 residues long. V gave up 4 bases and J gave up 6 bases; unmatched junction bases: 13. The CDR3 is CASSPLPGQGSHGYTF. The CDR3 coding sequence is TGCGCCAGCAGCCCCCTTCCAGGACAGGGCTCACATGGCTACACCTTC.

The gene calls are TRBV7-8 and TRBJ1-5; D unresolved. V lost 2 bases to trimming and J lost 5 bases, with 4 bases between them. CDR3 length: 12 amino acids. Germline loops: CDR1 SGHVS, CDR2 FQNEAQ. For the CDR3, the DNA is TGTGCCAGCAGCTTAAGGGATCAGCCCCAGCATTTT. The encoded protein is CASSLRDQPQHF.

The J gene is TRBJ1-5, the V gene TRBV19; no firm D call. Germline assignment: CDR1 LNHDA and CDR2 SQIVND (reference sequence). The CDR3 length is 16 residues. V was shortened by 4 bases and J by 4 bases, with 17 bases between the two germline ends. The CDR3 reads CASSKGLVTDNQPQHF. For the CDR3, the DNA is TGTGCCAGTAGTAAAGGTTTAGTCACGGATAATCAGCCCCAGCATTTT.

The genes are TRBV6-5 and TRBJ2-1, with D maybe TRBD2 (5 bases). The V and J ends lost 4 bases and 4 bases respectively, with 8 bases between them. The germline V gene has CDR1 MNHEY and CDR2 SVGAGI. CDR3 length: 13 amino acids. CDR3 bases: TGTGCCAGCAGTTTCGGACTTTACAATGAGCAGTTCTTC. Encoded protein: CASSFGLYNEQFF.

CDR3: CASSPRGGTVDGPNEQFF. The CDR3 DNA reads as TGTGCCAGCTCACCACGAGGGGGCACGGTGGACGGCCCGAATGAGCAGTTCTTC. This chain uses TRBV18 with TRBJ2-1; 7 bases are shared with TRBD1. This CDR3 spans 18 amino acids. The germline CDR1 and CDR2 sequences are KGHSH and LQKENI. After removal of 1 base from V and 7 bases from J, the junction contained 16 bases not matched to a gene. Using reference TRBV18 and TRBJ2-1 for the parts outside the CDR3, the full variable domain is NAGVMQNPRHLVRRRGQEARLRCSPMKGHSHVYWYRQLPEEGLKFMVYLQKENIIDESGMPKERFSAEFPKEGPSILRIQQVVRGDSAAYFCASSPRGGTVDGPNEQFFGPGTRLTVL.

The chain recombines TRBV5-6 with TRBJ2-7; D gene uncertain. V was trimmed by 4 bases and J by 1 base, leaving 12 bases between them. This CDR3 spans 14 amino acids. Per germline, CDR1 SGHDT and CDR2 YYEEEE. Here the CDR3 DNA reads TGTGCCAGCAGCCGCCGTGGCAGATCCTACGAGCAGTACTTC. Residues: CASSRRGRSYEQYF.

The chain is built from TRBV6-5 and TRBJ2-7; D unclear. Looked up from germline, CDR1 is MNHEY and CDR2 is SVGAGI. The CDR3 is 12 residues long. V was cut by 8 bases and J by 1 base, with 9 bases left in between. CDR3 amino acids: CASHHQSYEQYF. As DNA, the CDR3 is TGTGCCAGCCATCACCAGTCCTACGAGCAGTACTTC.

The chain has TRBV9 and TRBJ1-2; D call uncertain. The CDR3 loop spans 14 amino acids. Germline V gives CDR1 SGDLS, CDR2 YYNGEE. V was shortened by 0 bases and J by 4 bases, with 10 bases between the two germline ends. Written as DNA, the CDR3 is TGTGCCAGCAGCGTAGCGCGGGTCTCCTATGGCTACACCTTC. Residues: CASSVARVSYGYTF.

The genes are TRBV4-1 and TRBJ2-1, with D hard to call. Germline V gene data show CDR1 as MGHRA and CDR2 as YSYEKL. The CDR3 is made up of 13 amino acids. The ends were cut back, 3 bases at V and 7 bases at J, with 10 bases in the middle. Here the CDR3 DNA reads TGCGCCAGCAGCCAGGGTTTAGGGAATGAGCAGTTCTTC. Residues: CASSQGLGNEQFF.

This chain uses TRBV30 with TRBJ1-2, with 8 positions matching TRBD1. With V trimmed by 5 bases and J by 4 bases, 12 bases remained unmatched. There are 15 residues in the CDR3. Germline values: CDR1 GTSNPN, CDR2 SVGIG (reference sequence). This CDR3 reads CAWVPFSGGGYGYTF. DNA of the CDR3: TGTGCCTGGGTCCCCTTCTCAGGGGGCGGCTATGGCTACACCTTC.

This sequence joins TRBV9 and TRBJ2-7; the match to TRBD2 covers 11 bases. CDR1 and CDR2 from the germline V gene are SGDLS and YYNGEE. J lost 5 bases, V lost 4 bases, and 14 bases had no gene match. The CDR3 runs to 17 residues. The CDR3 is CASSPSSGLAGYDEQYF. The CDR3 nucleotides are TGTGCCAGCAGCCCCTCCTCCGGACTAGCGGGTTATGACGAGCAGTACTTC.

The chain uses TRBV28 and TRBJ2-2; TRBD2 matches 9 bases. Germline V gene lookup returns CDR1 MDHEN and CDR2 SYDVKM. V shed 4 bases and J 5 bases; nucleotides not matched to a gene: 8. The CDR3 sequence is 16 residues long. This CDR3 is CASSSHYSGRTGELFF. DNA of the CDR3: TGTGCCAGCAGTTCCCACTATAGCGGGAGAACCGGGGAGCTGTTTTTT.

The chain recombines TRBV7-2 with TRBJ2-3, with 11 bases lining up with TRBD2. The CDR3 contains 16 residues. Germline V lookup: CDR1 SGHTA, CDR2 FQGNSA. Trimming took 5 bases from V and 2 from J; bases not matched to a gene: 6. The CDR3 loop reads CASSPLAGAHTDTQYF. The CDR3 nucleotides read TGTGCCAGCAGCCCACTAGCGGGAGCCCACACAGATACGCAGTATTTT.

The chain is built from TRBV30 and TRBJ2-6; D call uncertain. This CDR3 has 15 amino acids. The germline V gene encodes CDR1 GTSNPN and CDR2 SVGIG (reference sequence). With 5 bases removed from V and 2 bases from J, the gap between germline ends came to 13 bases. The CDR3 is CAWGTTVTGANVLTF. The CDR3 DNA sequence: TGTGCCTGGGGTACAACAGTAACTGGGGCCAACGTCCTGACTTTC.

A single count supports this clone. The chain recombines TRBV11-2 with TRBJ2-7; D gene ambiguous. Looked up from germline, CDR1 is SGHAT and CDR2 is FQNNGV. This CDR3 region has 14 residues. V was clipped by 2 bases and J by 2 bases, with 10 bases between them. The CDR3: CASSLFVETYEQYF. The CDR3 DNA sequence: TGTGCCAGCAGCTTATTTGTGGAAACCTACGAGCAGTACTTC.

V usage is TRBV7-6 and J usage is TRBJ2-7; TRBD2 agrees at 11 bases. The CDR3 has 17 amino acids. The germline gives CDR1 SGHVS, CDR2 FNYEAQ. With V trimmed by 4 bases and J by 2 bases, 10 bases remained unmatched. CDR3: CASSSRGTSGDTYEQYF. CDR3 bases: TGTGCCAGCAGCTCGAGGGGGACTAGCGGAGACACCTACGAGCAGTACTTC.

The chain uses TRBV6-5 and TRBJ1-5; a possible D gene is TRBD1 (5 bases). Trimming stripped 6 bases from V and 9 bases from J, with 15 bases between. Germline CDR1 is MNHEY and CDR2 is SVGAGI. This CDR3 has 13 residues. The CDR3 reads CASSLTRGSPQHF. Written as DNA, the CDR3 is TGTGCCAGCAGCTTAACAAGGGGATCGCCCCAGCATTTT.

This chain joins TRBV29-1 and TRBJ2-5; weak D call: TRBD1 (9 bases). Germline assignment: CDR1 SQVTM and CDR2 ANQGSEA. This CDR3 comprises 18 residues. Between the trimmed V and J ends, which lost 6 bases and 4 bases, there was a span of 30 bases. As DNA, the CDR3 is TGCAGCGTCCGGGACAGGGAGCGGGATAGCGGGGTCCGAGAGACCCAGTACTTC. Translating gives CSVRDRERDSGVRETQYF.

V usage is TRBV7-9 and J usage is TRBJ2-3, with no clear D. Per germline, CDR1 SEHNR and CDR2 FQNEAQ (reference sequence). V lost 4 bases and J lost 5, with 10 bases in between. This CDR3 is built from 13 residues. The DNA of the CDR3 is TGTGCCAGCAGCTCCTCAGTGGGAGATACGCAGTATTTT. Translating it yields CASSSSVGDTQYF.

This chain uses TRBV15 with TRBJ2-7; no clear D gene. Looked up from germline, CDR1 is LNHNV and CDR2 is YYDKDF (reference sequence). Trimming removed 0 bases from V and 2 bases from J, with 5 bases in between. The CDR3 loop spans 13 amino acids. Here the CDR3 DNA reads TGTGCCACCAGCAGAGACGCGACCTACGAGCAGTACTTC. Translation: CATSRDATYEQYF.

The chain has TRBV11-2 and TRBJ2-7, with D possibly matching TRBD1 (5 bases). V was pared by 9 bases and J by 0 bases, with 12 bases between. CDR1 and CDR2 (germline): SGHAT, FQNNGV. The CDR3 is made up of 13 amino acids. CDR3 sequence (DNA): TGTGCCAGTACTGACAGCTACTCCTACGAGCAGTACTTC. As protein: CASTDSYSYEQYF. Looking up the rest from reference TRBV11-2 and TRBJ2-7 gives the full variable domain: EAGVAQSPRYKIIEKRQSVAFWCNPISGHATLYWYQQILGQGPKLLIQFQNNGVVDDSQLPKDRFSAERLKGVDSTLKIQPAKLEDSAVYLCASTDSYSYEQYFGPGTRLTVT.